These 25 T cell receptor beta chains originate from one sample sequenced in a study of CD8+CD57+ T cells in acquired aplastic anemia. Profiling that covered TCR beta VDJ and CDR3 relied on genomic DNA as its template. Using its own MiXCR run on the reads, TCRdb lists one record per CDR3 protein. The profile shows some 200,000 distinct CDR3 sequences, around 50% of them singletons. The authors sequenced patients whose flow cytometry had shown CD8+CD57+ cell expansion. Sequenced sample: sorted CD4+, CD8+, or CD8+CD57+ T cells (not recorded which) from PBMCs. The receptors derive from a human donor with aplastic anemia.

The chain joins TRBV5-6 to TRBJ2-6; 8 nucleotides line up with TRBD1. Germline V lookup: CDR1 SGHDT, CDR2 YYEEEE. The CDR3 length is 14 residues. V shed 2 bases, J shed 8 bases, and the junction held 3 bases outside the gene matches. The CDR3 loop is CASSFQGAPNVLTF. DNA of the CDR3: TGTGCCAGCAGCTTCCAGGGGGCGCCCAACGTCCTGACTTTC.

This rearrangement joins TRBV5-1 to TRBJ2-7; TRBD2 matches 11 bases. V was pared by 4 bases and J by 5 bases, with 11 bases of the junction left unmatched. The CDR3 is 16 amino acids. CDR1 is SGHRS and CDR2 is YFSETQ in the germline V gene. The CDR3 sequence is CASSQPLAGGLDEQYF. The CDR3 DNA sequence: TGCGCCAGCAGCCAACCTCTAGCGGGGGGCTTGGACGAGCAGTACTTC.

This clonotype was recorded many times. The chain joins TRBV20-1 to TRBJ2-1; 9 nucleotides agree with TRBD2. In germline, CDR1 is DFQATT, CDR2 SNEGSKA (reference sequence). Trimming at V came to 3 bases and at J to 2 bases, leaving 8 bases not matched to a gene. This CDR3 contains 16 residues. For the CDR3, the DNA is TGCAGTGCTAGGATCTCTAGCGGGGCGACCTACAATGAGCAGTTCTTC. Its translation is CSARISSGATYNEQFF.

CDR3 DNA: TGTGCCAGCAGCTCGGGGACAGGGGGCGTCCAGACCCAGCATTTT. Translating gives CASSSGTGGVQTQHF. The chain uses TRBV7-3 and TRBJ1-5; 12 nucleotides align to TRBD1. Germline V gene sequence: CDR1 SGHTA, CDR2 FQGTGA. V lost 4 bases, J lost 11 bases, and 9 bases stayed unmatched. The CDR3 spans 15 residues.

This chain joins TRBV11-2 and TRBJ2-3; a possible D gene is TRBD1 (6 bases). The CDR3 has 16 residues. V lost 6 bases and J 5 bases, leaving 21 bases between the germline ends. Germline V gene data show CDR1 as SGHAT and CDR2 as FQNNGV. The DNA for the CDR3 is TGTGCCAGCAGAGAAACCGGGACATATACGGGAGATACGCAGTATTTT. Protein sequence: CASRETGTYTGDTQYF.

The gene calls are TRBV11-3 and TRBJ1-6; TRBD1 aligns across 7 bases. The CDR3 runs to 14 residues. Unmatched junction bases numbered 8, after V lost 5 bases and J lost 10 bases. The germline V gene has CDR1 SGHNT and CDR2 YENEEA. The CDR3 reads CASSQVEGGSPLHF. The CDR3 DNA is TGTGCCAGCAGCCAAGTCGAAGGGGGCTCACCCCTCCACTTT.

CDR3 nucleotide sequence: TGTGCCAGCAGTGCCCCGCCTAATGAGCAGTTCTTC. It translates to CASSAPPNEQFF. V gene TRBV25-1 combines with J gene TRBJ2-1; D gene ambiguous. This CDR3 is built from 12 residues. V gave up 4 bases and J gave up 7 bases, with 8 bases separating them. Germline V CDR1 and CDR2: MGHDK, SYGVNS.

This clonotype was counted a few times. This chain connects TRBV19 to TRBJ1-5, with no clear D. Trimming removed 5 bases from V and 5 bases from J, with 10 bases in between. In germline, CDR1 is LNHDA, CDR2 SQIVND (reference sequence). The CDR3 runs 13 residues. The CDR3 DNA follows: TGTGCCAGTAGTCGGGGTAACGATCAGCCCCAGCATTTT. Amino acid sequence: CASSRGNDQPQHF.

The V gene is TRBV10-3, the J gene TRBJ2-1; D remains ambiguous. Trimming stripped 2 bases from V and 4 bases from J, with 6 bases between. The CDR3 is 13 amino acids. Germline lookup yields CDR1 ENHRY and CDR2 SYGVKD. The CDR3 DNA reads TGTGCCATCAGTGAGGTCGGGTACAATGAGCAGTTCTTC. Translation gives CAISEVGYNEQFF.

This chain links TRBV18 with TRBJ1-2, with D perhaps matching TRBD1 (5 bases). This CDR3 comprises 10 residues. Per the germline V gene, CDR1 is KGHSH and CDR2 is LQKENI. V lost 5 bases and J 8 bases, leaving 6 bases between the germline ends. The CDR3 DNA reads TGTGCCAGCTCAGAGGGGGGCTACACCTTC. Its protein product is CASSEGGYTF.

Worth noting for this clonotype: Its ends do not fully match the called genes, so a read error is possible. The chain couples TRBV7-3 to TRBJ2-5, with 9 bases fitting TRBD1. The germline V gene encodes CDR1 SGHTA and CDR2 FQGTGA. The CDR3 runs to 17 residues. CDR3 region: CASSQYGTGNIQETQYF. The CDR3 DNA sequence: TGCGCCAGCAGCCAGTACGGGACAGGGAACATCCAAGAGACCCAGTACTTT.

The chain uses TRBV7-8 and TRBJ1-2, with D possibly matching TRBD1 (6 bases). The V end lost 4 bases, the J end lost 5 bases, and 14 bases lay between the germline ends. The CDR3 runs to 14 residues. Germline CDR1 reads SGHVS; CDR2 reads FQNEAQ. The CDR3 bases are TGTGCCAGCAGCTCGGCACAGGGTTCATATGGCTACACCTTC. Protein product: CASSSAQGSYGYTF.

The chain uses TRBV7-6 and TRBJ2-3; TRBD2 aligns across 9 bases. The CDR3 loop spans 16 amino acids. V was clipped by 1 base and J by 1 base; unmatched bases: 3. The germline V gene encodes CDR1 SGHVS and CDR2 FNYEAQ. The CDR3 region is CASSLEASGGTDTQYF. CDR3 sequence (DNA): TGTGCCAGCAGCTTAGAGGCTAGCGGGGGCACAGATACGCAGTATTTT.

This rearrangement joins TRBV19 to TRBJ2-7; TRBD2 is a possible D gene (5 bases). Germline CDR1 LNHDA, CDR2 SQIVND (reference sequence). V was trimmed by 5 bases and J by 4 bases, leaving 12 bases between them. This CDR3 contains 13 residues. CDR3 bases: TGTGCCAGTAGTCCCGGGAACCCTTACGAGCAGTACTTC. This encodes CASSPGNPYEQYF.

The rearrangement uses TRBV12-3 or TRBV12-4 and TRBJ1-1; TRBD1 matches at 8 bases. This CDR3 is 16 amino acids long. V lost 5 bases, J lost 1 base, and 9 bases stayed unmatched. The CDR3 region is CASSIAVTGENTEAFF. CDR3 coding DNA: TGTGCCAGCAGTATCGCCGTGACAGGGGAGAACACTGAAGCTTTCTTT.

The gene calls are TRBV5-1 and TRBJ1-4, with D tentatively TRBD1 (5 bases). V dropped 4 bases and J dropped 8 bases, with 12 bases sitting between them. This CDR3 spans 13 amino acids. Per the germline V gene, CDR1 is SGHRS and CDR2 is YFSETQ. CDR3 region: CASSLRDREKLFF. DNA for the CDR3: TGCGCCAGCAGCCTACGGGACCGGGAAAAACTGTTTTTT.

The chain joins TRBV29-1 to TRBJ1-6, with D perhaps matching TRBD1 (5 bases). This CDR3 comprises 13 residues. Trimming took 7 bases from V and 10 from J, leaving 17 bases between them. The germline CDR1 and CDR2 sequences are SQVTM and ANQGSEA. CDR3 sequence (DNA): TGCAGCGGGGGGGGGGATTCGGAATCACCCCTCCACTTT. Translated, it gives CSGGGDSESPLHF.

This clonotype was recorded at least ten times. The chain carries TRBV7-8 and TRBJ2-7, with no clear D. This CDR3 comprises 13 residues. V lost 1 base and J lost 3, with 7 bases in between. Germline V gene data show CDR1 as SGHVS and CDR2 as FQNEAQ. The CDR3 protein is CASSLDPGYEQYF. The CDR3 region has the DNA TGTGCCAGCAGCTTAGACCCGGGCTACGAGCAGTACTTC.

This clonotype was picked up a small number of times. This rearrangement joins TRBV25-1 to TRBJ2-2, with a weak D call TRBD1 (5 bases). Deletions cut 6 bases from V and 0 bases from J, with 20 bases between. Germline assignment: CDR1 MGHDK and CDR2 SYGVNS. CDR3 length: 18 amino acids. CDR3 loop: CASSPSSGPYTNTGELFF. CDR3 nucleotides: TGTGCCAGCAGCCCCAGTTCAGGGCCTTATACGAACACCGGGGAGCTGTTTTTT.

This clonotype was counted ten times or more. The chain has TRBV10-3 and TRBJ2-3; D is perhaps TRBD1 (7 bases). The CDR3 length is 15 residues. The germline gives CDR1 ENHRY, CDR2 SYGVKD. V lost 7 bases to trimming and J lost 0 bases, with 14 bases between them. The CDR3 bases are TGTGCCATCACGGAGGGGGCAGATAGCACAGATACGCAGTATTTT. Translation: CAITEGADSTDTQYF.

The chain has TRBV29-1 and TRBJ2-1, with 8 bases aligning to TRBD2. CDR1 is SQVTM, CDR2 ANQGSEA, per germline. The length of the CDR3 is 13 residues. The ends lost 7 bases at V and 10 bases at J; junction bases unmatched: 12. The CDR3 is CSGKGTSPGEQFF. CDR3 in DNA: TGCAGCGGGAAGGGGACTAGTCCCGGGGAGCAGTTCTTC.

A word on this clonotype: This may be a read error: a much more frequent sequence differs by one nucleotide. Because the CDR3 is missing its conserved closing phenylalanine or tryptophan, this is likely a read error. The chain uses TRBV7-3 and TRBJ1-2; 7 nucleotides match TRBD1. Trimming took 4 bases from V and 2 from J; bases not matched to a gene: 10. CDR1 is SGHTA and CDR2 is FQGTGA in the germline V gene. The CDR3 has 16 amino acids. In nucleotides, the CDR3 is TGTGCCAGCAGCTCCCAAGGGGGCGCAGGGAACTATGGCTACACCTCC. Amino acid sequence: CASSSQGGAGNYGYTS.

In this sample, this clonotype turned up once. Its ends do not fully match the called genes, so a read error is possible. The chain links TRBV20-1 to TRBJ1-2; D gene ambiguous. The CDR3 is 13 residues long. Germline loops: CDR1 DFQATT, CDR2 SNEGSKA (reference sequence). CDR3 residues: CSASRRQAQGYAF. CDR3 nucleotides: TGCAGTGCTAGCAGACGACAAGCTCAAGGCTACGCCTTC.

This clonotype was detected a few times. J is TRBJ1-5 and V is TRBV29-1; a possible D gene is TRBD1 (5 bases). The CDR3 length is 13 residues. Germline CDR1 and CDR2: SQVTM and ANQGSEA. V dropped 2 bases and J dropped 7 bases, with 12 bases sitting between them. Here the CDR3 reads CSVEKGPGQPQHF. The CDR3, as DNA: TGCAGCGTTGAAAAGGGACCTGGACAGCCCCAGCATTTT.

This clonotype was recorded many times. This chain joins TRBV5-1 and TRBJ1-2; D not resolved. This CDR3 comprises 14 residues. Deletions cut 4 bases from V and 1 base from J, with 11 bases between. Per the germline V gene, CDR1 is SGHRS and CDR2 is YFSETQ. The CDR3 spells CASSLSDGNYGYTF. CDR3 DNA: TGCGCCAGCAGCCTATCGGACGGTAACTATGGCTACACCTTC.